These T cell receptor beta chains were read from a single sample in a study of blood T cell repertoires in COVID-19. The repertoire was sequenced with immunoSEQ multiplex PCR; TCRdb's copy has only in-frame clones and lacks some. The repertoire holds about 150,000 clones, with 75% to 90% as singletons. The sample consisted of peripheral blood. The receptors were gathered from a human donor in a cohort sampled during active COVID-19. Both conserved end residues are part of each CDR3. D genes are given only for firm matches. For some rows the clone size is stated as once, few or many, or as a class when expanded; others skip it.

D gene	clone size	J gene	V gene	CDR3 DNA	CDR3 protein
NA	NA	TRBJ1-2	TRBV11-2	TGTGCCAGCAGCTCGGGAAACCAGGGGTATGGCTACACCTTC	CASSSGNQGYGYTF
TRBD2	once	TRBJ2-3	TRBV7-2	TGTGCCAGCAGCTTGTCTAGCGGGGCAGATACGCAGTATTTT	CASSLSSGADTQYF
NA	NA	TRBJ1-6	TRBV12-3/TRBV12-4	TGTGCCAGCAGTTCCAGAAATAATTCACCCCTCCACTTT	CASSSRNNSPLHF
NA	NA	TRBJ2-1	TRBV7-9	TGTGCCAGCAGCCCTTTCAGCTCCTACAATGAGCAGTTCTTC	CASSPFSSYNEQFF
NA	NA	TRBJ1-4	TRBV2	TGTGCCAGTCAGACGACGGGGAAGAATGAAAAACTGTTTTTT	CASQTTGKNEKLFF
NA	NA	TRBJ2-3	TRBV5-1	TGCGCCAGCGGGGGTCTGCGGGGATATTCTGATACGCAGTATTTT	CASGGLRGYSDTQYF
TRBD1	NA	TRBJ1-2	TRBV10-3	TGTGCCATCACTAAAGGGACAGGATCTGGCTACACCTTC	CAITKGTGSGYTF
TRBD2	NA	TRBJ2-3	TRBV28	TGTGCCAGCAGCGTAGCGGGATGGACAGATACGCAGTATTTT	CASSVAGWTDTQYF
TRBD1	NA	TRBJ2-3	TRBV25-1	TGTGCCAGCAGTCACGACAGGGGGGTCACAGATACGCAGTATTTT	CASSHDRGVTDTQYF
TRBD2	NA	TRBJ2-1	TRBV15	TGTGCCACCAGCAAGGGACTAGCTGGCGCGGAGCAGTTCTTC	CATSKGLAGAEQFF
NA	NA	TRBJ2-3	TRBV5-5	TGTGCCAGCAGTCAAGCGGGCACAGATACGCAGTATTTT	CASSQAGTDTQYF
TRBD2	NA	TRBJ2-3	TRBV19	TGTGCCAGTAGTATAAGTAGCGGGAGGGCAGATACGCAGTATTTT	CASSISSGRADTQYF
NA	NA	TRBJ1-2	TRBV7-2	TGTGCCAGCAGCCAAGACAGCGCTAACTATGGCTACACCTTC	CASSQDSANYGYTF
NA	NA	TRBJ2-3	TRBV6-5	TGTGCCAGCACCTATACTCTAGCTACCACAGATACGCAGTATTTT	CASTYTLATTDTQYF
NA	NA	TRBJ1-2	TRBV5-4	TGTGCCAGCAGCTCAGACCGCAGGGACTATGGCTACACCTTC	CASSSDRRDYGYTF
NA	NA	TRBJ2-5	TRBV5-6	TGTGCCAGCAGCCGGGTGGGTTACCAAGAGACCCAGTACTTC	CASSRVGYQETQYF
TRBD1	NA	TRBJ1-2	TRBV18	TGTGCCAGCTCACCAGCTCCCGGGACAGGGTCTCATGGCTACACCTTC	CASSPAPGTGSHGYTF
TRBD2	NA	TRBJ2-1	TRBV11-2	TGTGCCAGCAGCTTAAACGGGAGGGCGGGCAATGAGCAGTTCTTC	CASSLNGRAGNEQFF